This is a list of T cell receptor beta chains from one sample in a study of Graves' ophthalmopathy and Graves' hyperthyroidism. MiXCR, run by TCRdb on the multiplex PCR reads, gives a single entry per CDR3 protein. The table lists under 250,000 distinct CDR3 sequences, over 25% of them singletons. Input material: peripheral blood. The receptor source for this set is a man aged 45 to 65 with Graves' ophthalmopathy. Each CDR3 is given with its conserved first and last residue. A D gene is named only where the DNA matches it firmly. Clone size is not always given. Where it is, it says once, few, many or a class for expanded clones.

abundance | j_gene | d_gene | v_gene | CDR3nt | CDR3aa
. | TRBJ1-5 | . | TRBV7-2 | TGTGCCAGCAGCCAGGAGTCGGGGCAGCCCCAGCATTTT | CASSQESGQPQHF
once | TRBJ2-7 | . | TRBV24-1 | TGTGCCACCAGTGATTCTAGCGACTCCTACGAGCAGTACTTC | CATSDSSDSYEQYF
medium-sized | TRBJ1-2 | TRBD1 | TRBV6-2/TRBV6-3 | TGTGCCAGCAGTCCCGGACAGGGGAGCTACACCTTC | CASSPGQGSYTF
many | TRBJ2-7 | TRBD2 | TRBV28 | TGTGCCAGCAGTCTAAAAAGACTAGCGGGAGGGAAGCGCGAGCAGTACTTC | CASSLKRLAGGKREQYF
many | TRBJ1-3 | . | TRBV11-2 | TGTGCCAGCAGCTTGGGGGGGACTTCTGGAAACACCATATATTTT | CASSLGGTSGNTIYF
many | TRBJ1-1 | . | TRBV2 | TGTGCCAGCAGCCGGGGCGGGGGTGTCAGAGTAGCTTTCTTT | CASSRGGGVRVAFF
. | TRBJ2-7 | . | TRBV6-2/TRBV6-3 | TGTGCCAGCAGTTTTCTTCTAACTAGCCCTGTATACGAGCAGTACTTC | CASSFLLTSPVYEQYF
many | TRBJ2-7 | . | TRBV10-1 | TGCGCCAGCAGTGAGGATTCAGGGAGAGGCGAGCAGTACTTC | CASSEDSGRGEQYF
many | TRBJ2-3 | TRBD2 | TRBV6-1 | TGTGCCAGCAGTGAAGTCCCGACTAGCGGGATTAGCACAGATACGCAGTATTTT | CASSEVPTSGISTDTQYF
many | TRBJ1-1 | . | TRBV15 | TGTGCCACCAGCCGCGGAGCGAGGAACACTGAAGCTTTCTTT | CATSRGARNTEAFF
many | TRBJ1-3 | . | TRBV28 | TGTGCCAGCAGTTCTCCCCCCGCGGGGGGACGATTAGGAAACACCATATATTTT | CASSSPPAGGRLGNTIYF
many | TRBJ2-7 | . | TRBV29-1 | TGCAGCGTTACCGGTCATTACGAGCAGTACTTC | CSVTGHYEQYF
many | TRBJ2-7 | . | TRBV6-2/TRBV6-3 | TGTGCCAGCAGTTACAGCGGGCCCTCGCACGAGCAGTACTTC | CASSYSGPSHEQYF
many | TRBJ2-7 | . | TRBV11-2 | TGTGCCAGCAGCACAGGCGGGGATGAGCAGTACTTC | CASSTGGDEQYF
many | TRBJ2-7 | . | TRBV28 | TGTGCCAGCAGTGAGTTGGGAGTTAACTACGAGCAGTACTTC | CASSELGVNYEQYF
once | TRBJ1-5 | TRBD1 | TRBV12-3/TRBV12-4 | TGTGCCAGCAGTTCGGAGACAGGGGGGTTTAGGAGCAATCAGCCCCAGCATTTT | CASSSETGGFRSNQPQHF
many | TRBJ2-5 | . | TRBV28 | TGTGCCAGCAGTTTAACGGAGACCCAGTACTTC | CASSLTETQYF
few | TRBJ1-6 | . | TRBV6-1 | TGTGCCAGCAGGTTCCCCCAGGGAAGCCAGAATTCACCCCTCCACTTT | CASRFPQGSQNSPLHF
. | TRBJ2-5 | TRBD1 | TRBV20-1 | TGCAGTGCTAGACCCAGGGGGCTAGGAGAGACCCAGTACTTC | CSARPRGLGETQYF
many | TRBJ2-7 | TRBD2 | TRBV28 | TGTGCCAGCCAACTAGCGGGAGCCTTTTACGAGCAGTACTTC | CASQLAGAFYEQYF
many | TRBJ2-5 | . | TRBV12-3/TRBV12-4 | TGTGCCAGCAGTTTCCCACAAGAGACCCAGTACTTC | CASSFPQETQYF
. | TRBJ2-7 | . | TRBV28 | TGTGCCAGCATGGAAATCGGCTCCTACGAGCAGTACTTC | CASMEIGSYEQYF
many | TRBJ2-7 | . | TRBV4-3 | TGCGCCAGCAGCCAAGCTTTGGCGGCAGGGAACTACGAGCAGTACTTC | CASSQALAAGNYEQYF